Below, 23 T cell receptor beta chains from the same sample are listed, as sequenced in a study of blood T cells in healthy people across ages. A second about 6 to 12 cycle PCR used barcoded and J-beta primers. TCRdb re-called the 5' RACE reads through MiXCR, storing one row per CDR3 protein. The top ten hold 5% to 7% of the sample, which has over 1,200,000 distinct CDR3 sequences, around 55% seen once. The specimen sequenced was blood. The receptors derive from a man younger than 30 in good health.

This clonotype was detected only a few times. The J gene is TRBJ2-5, the V gene TRBV5-5; perhaps TRBD1 as D (6 bases). V lost 5 bases to trimming and J lost 4 bases, with 24 bases between them. The length of the CDR3 is 17 residues. Germline loops: CDR1 SGHKS, CDR2 YYEKEE (reference sequence). CDR3 loop: CASSPGTRDLWTETQYF. The CDR3 DNA is TGTGCCAGCAGTCCCGGGACAAGGGATCTGTGGACAGAGACCCAGTACTTC.

Notes on this clonotype: Germline and junction disagree at one end, which may indicate a read error. The V gene is TRBV20-1, the J gene TRBJ2-1; 8 bases agree with TRBD2. Germline V gene lookup returns CDR1 DFQATT and CDR2 SNEGSKA (reference sequence). There are 16 residues in the CDR3. As DNA, the CDR3 is TGCAGTGCTAGCCCCTTAAGCGGGAGCTCCTACAATGAGCAGTTCTTT. Its translation: CSASPLSGSSYNEQFF.

The chain employs TRBV25-1 and TRBJ1-2; possibly TRBD1 for D (6 bases). The germline V gene encodes CDR1 MGHDK and CDR2 SYGVNS. The CDR3 extends over 15 amino acids. V lost 6 bases, J lost 0 bases, and 14 bases lay in between. The CDR3 DNA reads as TGTGCCAGCAGCAGAGGGGGATCAGCTAACTATGGCTACACCTTC. Protein product: CASSRGGSANYGYTF.

This clonotype was observed a single time. The chain has TRBV6-5 and TRBJ2-3, with D maybe TRBD1 (6 bases). Germline lookup yields CDR1 MNHEY and CDR2 SVGAGI. The CDR3 is 15 amino acids. Trimming stripped 5 bases from V and 6 bases from J, with 18 bases between. The DNA of the CDR3 is TGTGCCAGCAGTAGAGGGGGAATAGAATGGGATACGCAGTATTTT. The encoded protein is CASSRGGIEWDTQYF.

The gene calls are TRBV20-1 and TRBJ2-3; possible D gene TRBD2, 6 bases. Trimming pared 6 bases from V and 4 bases from J, leaving 17 bases between. The V gene's germline CDR1 is DFQATT and CDR2 SNEGSKA (reference sequence). The CDR3 totals 14 residues. The CDR3 bases are TGCAGTGCCCTAGACGGGAGAGGTGCAGATACGCAGTATTTT. This encodes CSALDGRGADTQYF.

J is TRBJ2-3 and V is TRBV7-9, with D perhaps matching TRBD1 (6 bases). Looked up from germline, CDR1 is SEHNR and CDR2 is FQNEAQ (reference sequence). This CDR3 contains 15 residues. V lost 0 bases to trimming and J lost 8 bases, with 15 bases between them. CDR3: CASSLADAGAGTQYF. The DNA for the CDR3 is TGTGCCAGCAGCTTAGCGGATGCAGGGGCAGGTACGCAGTATTTT.

J is TRBJ2-5 and V is TRBV4-1; TRBD2 aligns across 12 bases. With the DNA end fitting TRBJ2-7 better, the J assignment may be wrong. The CDR3 covers 17 residues. In germline, CDR1 is MGHRA, CDR2 YSYEKL. CDR3 sequence: CASSQAASGGAFDEQYF. The CDR3, as DNA: TGCGCCAGCAGCCAGGCAGCTAGCGGGGGGGCGTTTGACGAGCAGTACTTC.

This rearrangement joins TRBV13 to TRBJ2-4; 9 bases align to TRBD2. The CDR3 is 15 residues long. Trimming removed 3 bases from V and 6 bases from J; junction bases left unmatched: 6. Germline assignment: CDR1 PRHDT and CDR2 FYEKMQ (reference sequence). The CDR3 is CASSLGRGGLNIQYF. Written as DNA, the CDR3 is TGTGCCAGCAGCTTGGGGCGGGGGGGCTTAAACATTCAGTACTTC.

This clonotype was seen a few times. This chain links TRBV7-8 with TRBJ1-1; no reliable D call. The CDR3 is 14 amino acids. The V gene's germline CDR1 is SGHVS and CDR2 FQNEAQ. V was cut by 1 base and J by 5 bases, with 11 bases left in between. CDR3 protein: CASSLGVGRTEAFF. As DNA, the CDR3 is TGTGCCAGCAGCTTAGGGGTCGGGCGGACTGAAGCTTTCTTT.

V usage is TRBV4-1 and J usage is TRBJ2-7; D not resolved. Deletions cut 0 bases from V and 3 bases from J, with 6 bases between. Looked up from germline, CDR1 is MGHRA and CDR2 is YSYEKL. The length of the CDR3 is 13 residues. The CDR3 DNA reads as TGCGCCAGCAGCCAAGATACCCGCTACGAGCAGTACTTC. Translated: CASSQDTRYEQYF.

The rearrangement uses TRBV28 and TRBJ2-5; TRBD1 is a possible D gene (5 bases). Gene TRBJ2-7 matches the end of the DNA better, so the J call may be wrong. The CDR3 extends over 15 amino acids. The germline gives CDR1 MDHEN, CDR2 SYDVKM. For the CDR3, the DNA is TGTGCCAGCAGCTTGATCCAGGGAAGGTCCTACGAGCAGTACTTC. Protein product: CASSLIQGRSYEQYF.

J is TRBJ2-3 and V is TRBV9; the match to TRBD2 covers 12 bases. CDR3 size: 18 residues. The V gene's germline CDR1 is SGDLS and CDR2 YYNGEE. Losses at the gene ends were 0 bases for V and 4 bases for J; bases not matched to a gene: 9. This CDR3 reads CASSVGLAGGRMADTQYF. The DNA for the CDR3 is TGTGCCAGCAGCGTAGGTCTAGCGGGGGGGAGGATGGCAGATACGCAGTATTTT.

Only a few counts were recorded for this clonotype. V is TRBV7-2 and J is TRBJ1-1, with TRBD1 as a possible D gene (5 bases). The V gene's germline CDR1 is SGHTA and CDR2 FQGNSA. V lost 4 bases and J lost 2, with 20 bases in between. The CDR3 is 17 amino acids. The CDR3, as DNA: TGTGCCAGCAGCTCCCTGCGAGGGGAGGAGATCAACACTGAAGCTTTCTTT. This codes for CASSSLRGEEINTEAFF.

The chain carries TRBV12-3 or TRBV12-4 and TRBJ2-1; D gene unclear. The CDR3 contains 11 residues. The V end was cut by 8 bases, the J end by 10 bases, with 12 bases between. Written as DNA, the CDR3 is TGTGCCAGCCTCGGCGCTCGGGAGCAGTTCTTC. Translated, it gives CASLGAREQFF.

This clonotype appeared a few times. The chain uses TRBV4-2 and TRBJ2-2, with a weak D call TRBD2 (6 bases). The CDR3 is made up of 15 amino acids. Germline V lookup: CDR1 LGHNA, CDR2 YNFKEQ. Trimming left V 4 bases short and J 7 bases short, with 16 bases between. As DNA, the CDR3 is TGTGCCAGCAGCCCCTCGACGGGGGATGGCGGGGAGCTGTTTTTT. Amino acids: CASSPSTGDGGELFF.

In its sample, this clonotype was seen a few times. CDR3 amino acids: CAWSVKRTVNTEAFF. The CDR3 region has the DNA TGTGCCTGGAGTGTAAAGAGGACAGTCAACACTGAAGCTTTCTTT. This chain connects TRBV30 to TRBJ1-1; D may be TRBD1 (6 bases). Trimming stripped 0 bases from V and 2 bases from J, with 13 bases between. The CDR3 is 15 residues long. Germline CDR1 is GTSNPN and CDR2 is SVGIG (reference sequence).

About this clonotype: At one boundary the junction diverges from the germline segment, which might be a read error. The chain joins TRBV7-2 to TRBJ2-1; D is perhaps TRBD2 (7 bases). Germline values: CDR1 SGHTA, CDR2 FQGNSA. The CDR3 is 17 residues long. The DNA for the CDR3 is TGTGTCAGCAGCTTAAAAGGGGGGAGGGATTACGACAATGAGCAGTTCTTC. It codes for CVSSLKGGRDYDNEQFF. The variable domain in full, with the rest retrieved from reference TRBV7-2 and TRBJ2-1, is GAGVSQSPSNKVTEKGKDVELRCDPISGHTALYWYRQSLGQGLEFLIYFQGNSAPDKSGLPSDRFSAERTGGSVSTLTIQRTQQEDSAVYLCVSSLKGGRDYDNEQFFGPGTRLTVL.

This clonotype has only one observation. The V gene is TRBV12-3 or TRBV12-4, the J gene TRBJ2-1, with 11 bases matching TRBD1. The CDR3 sequence is 16 residues long. V was clipped by 6 bases and J by 9 bases; unmatched bases: 13. This CDR3 reads CASRSLPGQGVGEQFF. The CDR3 region has the DNA TGTGCCAGCAGATCACTCCCGGGACAGGGGGTCGGTGAGCAGTTCTTC.

This clonotype appeared a few times. The rearrangement uses TRBV15 and TRBJ2-3; D call uncertain. Trimming took off 0 bases at V and 5 bases at J, with 6 bases between the two ends. Germline V gene data show CDR1 as LNHNV and CDR2 as YYDKDF (reference sequence). The CDR3 spans 13 residues. The CDR3 region is CATSRDLGDTQYF. CDR3 sequence (DNA): TGTGCCACCAGCAGAGATCTAGGAGATACGCAGTATTTT.

There are a few counts of this clonotype. This chain's CDR3 is CASSPEVGPLYEQYF. The CDR3 coding sequence is TGTGCCAGCAGTCCGGAAGTAGGCCCCCTCTACGAGCAGTACTTC. The chain joins TRBV12-3 or TRBV12-4 to TRBJ2-7; D unclear. Trimming cost V 5 bases and J 3 bases, with 17 bases left between them. The CDR3 has 15 amino acids.

This rearrangement joins TRBV29-1 to TRBJ2-1; possible D gene TRBD1, 6 bases. This CDR3 is 14 amino acids long. V was shortened by 7 bases and J by 2 bases, with 15 bases between the two germline ends. CDR1 and CDR2 (germline): SQVTM, ANQGSEA. The CDR3 spells CSDRRDIPYNEQFF. In DNA, the CDR3 is TGCAGCGATCGTAGGGACATACCCTACAATGAGCAGTTCTTC.

This chain joins TRBV6-6 and TRBJ1-4; 10 bases map to TRBD1. Germline loops: CDR1 MNHNY, CDR2 SVGAGI (reference sequence). The junction had 4 bases not matched to a gene; V was cut back by 4 bases and J by 8 bases. This CDR3 is 14 amino acids long. The CDR3 DNA follows: TGTGCCAGCAGTTTCGGGACAGGGGTGGAAAAACTGTTTTTT. Encoded protein: CASSFGTGVEKLFF.

In its sample, this clonotype was seen once. In DNA, the CDR3 is TGTGCCAGCAGCTTAACTACAGAAACCGTTAGAATGAACACCGGGGAGCTGTTTTTT. Amino acids: CASSLTTETVRMNTGELFF. V and J are TRBV7-2 and TRBJ2-2; D not certain. CDR1 is SGHTA and CDR2 is FQGNSA in the germline V gene. Trimming took off 2 bases at V and 1 base at J, with 20 bases between the two ends. This CDR3 has 19 amino acids.